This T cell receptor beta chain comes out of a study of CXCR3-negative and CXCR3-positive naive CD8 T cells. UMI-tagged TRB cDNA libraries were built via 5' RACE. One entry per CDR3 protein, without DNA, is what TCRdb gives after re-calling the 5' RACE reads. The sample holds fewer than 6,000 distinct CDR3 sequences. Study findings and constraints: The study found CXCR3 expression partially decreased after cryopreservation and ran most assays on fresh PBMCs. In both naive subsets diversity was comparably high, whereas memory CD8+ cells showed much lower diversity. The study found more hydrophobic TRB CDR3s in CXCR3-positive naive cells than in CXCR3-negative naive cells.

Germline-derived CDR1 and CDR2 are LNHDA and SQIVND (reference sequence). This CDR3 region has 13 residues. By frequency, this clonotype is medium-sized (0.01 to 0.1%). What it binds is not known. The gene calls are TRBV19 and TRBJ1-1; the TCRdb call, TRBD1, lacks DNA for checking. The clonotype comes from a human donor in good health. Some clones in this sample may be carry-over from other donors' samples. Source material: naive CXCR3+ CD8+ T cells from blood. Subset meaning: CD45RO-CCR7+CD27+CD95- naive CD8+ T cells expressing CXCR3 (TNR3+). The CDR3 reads CAGRRGQDTEAFF.